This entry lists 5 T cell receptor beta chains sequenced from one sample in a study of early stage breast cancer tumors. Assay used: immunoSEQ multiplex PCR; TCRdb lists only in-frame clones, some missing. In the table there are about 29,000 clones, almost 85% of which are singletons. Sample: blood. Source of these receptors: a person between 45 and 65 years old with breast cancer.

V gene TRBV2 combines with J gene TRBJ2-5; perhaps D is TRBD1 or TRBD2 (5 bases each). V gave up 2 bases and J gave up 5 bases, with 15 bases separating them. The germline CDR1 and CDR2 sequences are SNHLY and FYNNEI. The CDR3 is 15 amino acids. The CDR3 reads CASSEIGASRETQYF. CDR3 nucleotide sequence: TGTGCCAGCAGTGAAATAGGGGCTAGCCGGGAGACCCAGTACTTC. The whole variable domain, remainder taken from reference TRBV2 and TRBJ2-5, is EPEVTQTPSHQVTQMGQEVILRCVPISNHLYFYWYRQILGQKVEFLVSFYNNEISEKSEIFDDQFSVERPDGSNFTLKIRSTKLEDSAMYFCASSEIGASRETQYFGPGTRLLVL.

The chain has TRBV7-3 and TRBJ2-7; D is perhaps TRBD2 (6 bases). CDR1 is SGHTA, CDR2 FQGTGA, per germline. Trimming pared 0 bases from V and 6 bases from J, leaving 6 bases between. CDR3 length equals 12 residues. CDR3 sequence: CASSLTGGEQYF. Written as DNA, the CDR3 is TGTGCCAGCAGCTTAACGGGGGGCGAGCAGTACTTC.

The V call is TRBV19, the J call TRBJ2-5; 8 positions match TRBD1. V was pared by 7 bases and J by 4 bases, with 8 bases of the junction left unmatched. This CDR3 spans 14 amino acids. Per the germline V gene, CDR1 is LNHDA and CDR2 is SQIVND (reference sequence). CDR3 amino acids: CASTMTGELETQYF. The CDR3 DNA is TGTGCCAGTACCATGACAGGGGAACTAGAGACCCAGTACTTC.

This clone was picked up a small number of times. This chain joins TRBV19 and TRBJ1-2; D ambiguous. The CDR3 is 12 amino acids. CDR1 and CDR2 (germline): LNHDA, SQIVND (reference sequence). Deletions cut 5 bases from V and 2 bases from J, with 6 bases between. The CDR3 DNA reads TGTGCCAGTAGTCTCCAAAACTATGGCTACACCTTC. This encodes CASSLQNYGYTF.

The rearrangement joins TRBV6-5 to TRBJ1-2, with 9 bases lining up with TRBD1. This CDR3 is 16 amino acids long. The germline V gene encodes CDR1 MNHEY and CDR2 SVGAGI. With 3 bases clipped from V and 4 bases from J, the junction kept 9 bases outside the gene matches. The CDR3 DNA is TGTGCCAGCAGTTATGCCGCTGCGACAGGGGGCTATGGCTACACCTTC. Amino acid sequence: CASSYAAATGGYGYTF.